This is a list of T cell receptor beta chains from one sample in a study of blood T cell repertoires in COVID-19. Libraries were prepared by immunoSEQ multiplex PCR; TCRdb keeps only in-frame clonotypes and omits some of them. The sample carries more than 250,000 clones, around 90% recorded once. Material for sequencing was PBMCs or T cells enriched from blood (not recorded which). The receptors were gathered from a woman aged 30 to 39 who had recovered from COVID-19. CDR3s include the opening cysteine and the closing phenylalanine or tryptophan. Fields, in order: clone size, J gene, CDR3 length, V gene, D gene, CDR3 DNA, CDR3 protein. The D gene is left open where the match is weak. Part of the rows lack a size; the others show once, few, many or a class for expanded clones.

abundance: few
j_gene: TRBJ1-2
len: 15
v_gene: TRBV2
d_gene: .
CDR3nt: TGTGCCAGCAGTGAAGTGGTGAGGAGTGCTCATGGCTACACCTTC
CDR3aa: CASSEVVRSAHGYTF

abundance: .
j_gene: TRBJ2-7
len: 13
v_gene: TRBV27
d_gene: .
CDR3nt: TGTGCCAGCAGTTCTGGGGCAGACTACGAGCAGTACTTC
CDR3aa: CASSSGADYEQYF

abundance: .
j_gene: TRBJ1-5
len: 13
v_gene: TRBV30
d_gene: .
CDR3nt: TGTGCCTGGAGTGGCGGGGGGGGTCAGCCCCAGCATTTT
CDR3aa: CAWSGGGGQPQHF

abundance: .
j_gene: TRBJ1-2
len: 16
v_gene: TRBV7-6
d_gene: .
CDR3nt: TGTGCCAGCAGCTTAGCGGCAGGGGAGATTGGCTATGGCTACACCTTC
CDR3aa: CASSLAAGEIGYGYTF

abundance: .
j_gene: TRBJ2-7
len: 14
v_gene: TRBV19
d_gene: .
CDR3nt: TGTGCCAGTAGTATAGTAACAGGGCCCTACGAGCAGTACTTC
CDR3aa: CASSIVTGPYEQYF

abundance: .
j_gene: TRBJ2-7
len: 14
v_gene: TRBV2
d_gene: TRBD1
CDR3nt: TGTGCCAGCCACCGACAGGGATCCACCTACGAGCAGTACTTC
CDR3aa: CASHRQGSTYEQYF

abundance: .
j_gene: TRBJ1-2
len: 14
v_gene: TRBV7-9
d_gene: .
CDR3nt: TGTGCCAGCAGAGCGGACAGCTTCAACTATGGCTACACCTTC
CDR3aa: CASRADSFNYGYTF

abundance: .
j_gene: TRBJ1-3
len: 14
v_gene: TRBV18
d_gene: TRBD1
CDR3nt: TGTGCCAGCTCACCCGACAGGGGAGGAAACACCATATATTTT
CDR3aa: CASSPDRGGNTIYF

abundance: .
j_gene: TRBJ2-1
len: 13
v_gene: TRBV7-9
d_gene: .
CDR3nt: TGTGCCAGCAGCTTAGAGCGGTACAATGAGCAGTTCTTC
CDR3aa: CASSLERYNEQFF

abundance: .
j_gene: TRBJ1-1
len: 14
v_gene: TRBV5-4
d_gene: TRBD1
CDR3nt: TGTGCCAGCAGCCCAGAAACAGGGGGGACTGAAGCTTTCTTT
CDR3aa: CASSPETGGTEAFF

abundance: .
j_gene: TRBJ1-5
len: 14
v_gene: TRBV19
d_gene: TRBD1
CDR3nt: TGTGCCAGTGACAGGGGTTTTAGCAATCAGCCCCAGCATTTT
CDR3aa: CASDRGFSNQPQHF

abundance: .
j_gene: TRBJ2-5
len: 13
v_gene: TRBV13
d_gene: .
CDR3nt: TGTGCCAGCAGCTCGGACAGTCAAGAGACCCAGTACTTC
CDR3aa: CASSSDSQETQYF

abundance: .
j_gene: TRBJ2-1
len: 15
v_gene: TRBV30
d_gene: TRBD1
CDR3nt: TGTGCCTGGAGTACCCGGACAGGGGCCTACAATGAGCAGTTCTTC
CDR3aa: CAWSTRTGAYNEQFF

abundance: few
j_gene: TRBJ1-1
len: 12
v_gene: TRBV3-1/TRBV3-2
d_gene: TRBD1
CDR3nt: TGTGCCAGCGACAGGGGGGGTACTGAAGCTTTCTTT
CDR3aa: CASDRGGTEAFF

abundance: once
j_gene: TRBJ1-1
len: 14
v_gene: TRBV6-5
d_gene: .
CDR3nt: TGTGCCAGCACCCCTTCGGGGGGAGACACTGAAGCTTTCTTT
CDR3aa: CASTPSGGDTEAFF

abundance: .
j_gene: TRBJ1-5
len: 14
v_gene: TRBV5-1
d_gene: .
CDR3nt: TGCGCCAGCAGCTTGGGACAGCACAATCAGCCCCAGCATTTT
CDR3aa: CASSLGQHNQPQHF

abundance: once
j_gene: TRBJ2-3
len: 15
v_gene: TRBV30
d_gene: TRBD2
CDR3nt: TGTGCCTGGAGTCTCGGACTAGCGGGGTCAGATACGCAGTATTTT
CDR3aa: CAWSLGLAGSDTQYF

abundance: .
j_gene: TRBJ1-4
len: 14
v_gene: TRBV28
d_gene: .
CDR3nt: TGTGCCAGCAGTTTCTCAGTAACTAATGAAAAACTGTTTTTT
CDR3aa: CASSFSVTNEKLFF

abundance: few
j_gene: TRBJ2-7
len: 15
v_gene: TRBV5-1
d_gene: TRBD2
CDR3nt: TGCGCCAGCAGCACCACCGGGACTAACTTCTACGAGCAGTACTTC
CDR3aa: CASSTTGTNFYEQYF

abundance: .
j_gene: TRBJ1-2
len: 13
v_gene: TRBV7-8
d_gene: .
CDR3nt: TGTGCCAGCAGCAAGGACAGAAACTATGGCTACACCTTC
CDR3aa: CASSKDRNYGYTF

abundance: once
j_gene: TRBJ2-3
len: 19
v_gene: TRBV3-1/TRBV3-2
d_gene: TRBD2
CDR3nt: TGTGCCAGCAGCCAAGATGGGATAGCGGGGGGGCCCGGGGCAGATACGCAGTATTTT
CDR3aa: CASSQDGIAGGPGADTQYF

abundance: .
j_gene: TRBJ1-3
len: 15
v_gene: TRBV11-2
d_gene: .
CDR3nt: TGTGCCAGCAGCTTGCAGGGGAGCTCTGGAAACACCATATATTTT
CDR3aa: CASSLQGSSGNTIYF

abundance: .
j_gene: TRBJ1-2
len: 16
v_gene: TRBV19
d_gene: TRBD1
CDR3nt: TGTGCCAGTAGTACCCGGGACAGGGGAGCGGACTATGGCTACACCTTC
CDR3aa: CASSTRDRGADYGYTF

abundance: .
j_gene: TRBJ2-5
len: 15
v_gene: TRBV5-8
d_gene: .
CDR3nt: TGTGCCAGCAGCTTGGCGGGCAGGGGTAGGGAGACCCAGTACTTC
CDR3aa: CASSLAGRGRETQYF

abundance: few
j_gene: TRBJ1-2
len: 14
v_gene: TRBV27
d_gene: .
CDR3nt: TGTGCCAGCAAGACTCTCGGTAGTGGCTATGGCTACACCTTC
CDR3aa: CASKTLGSGYGYTF

abundance: .
j_gene: TRBJ1-3
len: 17
v_gene: TRBV13
d_gene: .
CDR3nt: TGTGCCAGCAGCTCCTCGGGGGGGGGCCCGTCTGGAAACACCATATATTTT
CDR3aa: CASSSSGGGPSGNTIYF

abundance: .
j_gene: TRBJ1-5
len: 15
v_gene: TRBV7-9
d_gene: .
CDR3nt: TGTGCCAGCAGCTTAACGGGGTCCGGCAATCAGCCCCAGCATTTT
CDR3aa: CASSLTGSGNQPQHF

abundance: .
j_gene: TRBJ2-2
len: 14
v_gene: TRBV5-1
d_gene: .
CDR3nt: TGCGCCAGCAGCTTGGTGGGCAGGCCCGGGGAGCTGTTTTTT
CDR3aa: CASSLVGRPGELFF

abundance: .
j_gene: TRBJ2-7
len: 12
v_gene: TRBV30
d_gene: .
CDR3nt: TGTGCCTGGAGTGTAAGGAGTTACGAGCAGTACTTC
CDR3aa: CAWSVRSYEQYF

abundance: .
j_gene: TRBJ1-2
len: 12
v_gene: TRBV2
d_gene: .
CDR3nt: TGTGCCAGCAGCCTTGGCGGCGGCGGCTACACCTTC
CDR3aa: CASSLGGGGYTF

abundance: .
j_gene: TRBJ2-7
len: 15
v_gene: TRBV7-9
d_gene: TRBD2
CDR3nt: TGTGCCAGCAGCCCAGGAGGTAGCGGGACCTACGAGCAGTACTTC
CDR3aa: CASSPGGSGTYEQYF

abundance: .
j_gene: TRBJ1-5
len: 15
v_gene: TRBV6-5
d_gene: .
CDR3nt: TGTGCCAGCAGACCACAGGGATGGGGGAATCAGCCCCAGCATTTT
CDR3aa: CASRPQGWGNQPQHF

abundance: .
j_gene: TRBJ1-2
len: 15
v_gene: TRBV3-1/TRBV3-2
d_gene: .
CDR3nt: TGTGCCAGCAGCTCCCGGGCCCCCCGCGGGGATGGCTACACCTTC
CDR3aa: CASSSRAPRGDGYTF

abundance: .
j_gene: TRBJ1-5
len: 16
v_gene: TRBV7-9
d_gene: TRBD1
CDR3nt: TGTGCCAGCAGCCCAGCCGGGACAGGGGAGAGGCAGCCCCAGCATTTT
CDR3aa: CASSPAGTGERQPQHF

abundance: .
j_gene: TRBJ1-2
len: 15
v_gene: TRBV5-1
d_gene: TRBD1
CDR3nt: TGCGCCAGCAGCTCAGGACAGGGAGCTGTCTATGGCTACACCTTC
CDR3aa: CASSSGQGAVYGYTF

abundance: .
j_gene: TRBJ1-5
len: 14
v_gene: TRBV6-5
d_gene: TRBD1
CDR3nt: TGTGCCAGCCAGGGGGCGCGAAGCAATCAGCCCCAGCATTTT
CDR3aa: CASQGARSNQPQHF

abundance: .
j_gene: TRBJ2-7
len: 14
v_gene: TRBV5-6
d_gene: .
CDR3nt: TGTGCCAGCAGCTTGGGTAGGAGCTCCTACGAGCAGTACTTC
CDR3aa: CASSLGRSSYEQYF

abundance: .
j_gene: TRBJ1-1
len: 14
v_gene: TRBV28
d_gene: .
CDR3nt: TGTGCCAGCAGTAACATAGACACGAACACTGAAGCTTTCTTT
CDR3aa: CASSNIDTNTEAFF

abundance: .
j_gene: TRBJ1-1
len: 15
v_gene: TRBV6-6
d_gene: TRBD1
CDR3nt: TGTGCCAGCAGGCCCGCCGGAGGGGGCGACACTGAAGCTTTCTTT
CDR3aa: CASRPAGGGDTEAFF

abundance: .
j_gene: TRBJ1-6
len: 15
v_gene: TRBV5-4
d_gene: TRBD1
CDR3nt: TGTGCCAGCAGCGGGGGACAGAGATATAATTCACCCCTCCACTTT
CDR3aa: CASSGGQRYNSPLHF

abundance: .
j_gene: TRBJ1-1
len: 13
v_gene: TRBV30
d_gene: .
CDR3nt: TGTGCCTGGAGTGGCGAGTATCAGGGGGAAGCTTTCTTT
CDR3aa: CAWSGEYQGEAFF

abundance: .
j_gene: TRBJ1-2
len: 14
v_gene: TRBV30
d_gene: TRBD1
CDR3nt: TGTGCCTGGAGTGGCACAGGGGGCGGCTATGGCTACACCTTC
CDR3aa: CAWSGTGGGYGYTF

abundance: .
j_gene: TRBJ1-5
len: 16
v_gene: TRBV7-9
d_gene: TRBD1
CDR3nt: TGTGCCAGCAGCTCAGCCCGGGACAGACACAATCAGCCCCAGCATTTT
CDR3aa: CASSSARDRHNQPQHF

abundance: .
j_gene: TRBJ1-2
len: 16
v_gene: TRBV5-1
d_gene: TRBD1
CDR3nt: TGCGCCAGCAGCTCTAACCCGACAGGGGGCGCGAAAGGCTACACCTTC
CDR3aa: CASSSNPTGGAKGYTF

abundance: .
j_gene: TRBJ1-6
len: 16
v_gene: TRBV6-5
d_gene: TRBD1
CDR3nt: TGTGCCAGCAGTTACTCAACGGGACAGGGTTATTCACCCCTCCACTTT
CDR3aa: CASSYSTGQGYSPLHF

abundance: .
j_gene: TRBJ1-5
len: 14
v_gene: TRBV12-5
d_gene: TRBD1
CDR3nt: TGTGCTAGTGGTTTGGGACAGGGGCGTCAGCCCCAGCATTTT
CDR3aa: CASGLGQGRQPQHF

abundance: .
j_gene: TRBJ1-6
len: 13
v_gene: TRBV6-1
d_gene: .
CDR3nt: TGTGCCAGCAGTGACCGGGAGTATTCACCCCTCCACTTT
CDR3aa: CASSDREYSPLHF

abundance: once
j_gene: TRBJ1-1
len: 15
v_gene: TRBV25-1
d_gene: .
CDR3nt: TGTGCCAGCAGTGAAAACAGCTTGTCAGGCACTGAAGCTTTCTTT
CDR3aa: CASSENSLSGTEAFF

abundance: .
j_gene: TRBJ1-2
len: 15
v_gene: TRBV9
d_gene: TRBD1
CDR3nt: TGTGCCAGCAGCGTAGAGGGACAGGCTAACTATGGCTACACCTTC
CDR3aa: CASSVEGQANYGYTF

abundance: medium-sized
j_gene: TRBJ2-3
len: 15
v_gene: TRBV6-4
d_gene: TRBD1
CDR3nt: TGTGCCAGCAGTGACTCGGGACAGGGCACAGATACGCAGTATTTT
CDR3aa: CASSDSGQGTDTQYF

abundance: .
j_gene: TRBJ1-4
len: 13
v_gene: TRBV18
d_gene: .
CDR3nt: TGTGCCAGCTCACCACGCGAATCTGAAAAACTGTTTTTT
CDR3aa: CASSPRESEKLFF

abundance: .
j_gene: TRBJ1-3
len: 13
v_gene: TRBV3-1/TRBV3-2
d_gene: .
CDR3nt: TGTGCCAGCAGCCTTCCACTAGGGGGCACCATATATTTT
CDR3aa: CASSLPLGGTIYF

abundance: .
j_gene: TRBJ1-2
len: 18
v_gene: TRBV5-4
d_gene: .
CDR3nt: TGTGCCAGCAGCTTGGATATGGGGCTCTCTACCTTTAACTATGGCTACACCTTC
CDR3aa: CASSLDMGLSTFNYGYTF

abundance: .
j_gene: TRBJ2-7
len: 15
v_gene: TRBV4-1
d_gene: .
CDR3nt: TGCGCCAGCAGCCAAGATATCTCTCGGGAATACGAGCAGTACTTC
CDR3aa: CASSQDISREYEQYF

abundance: .
j_gene: TRBJ1-2
len: 12
v_gene: TRBV6-5
d_gene: .
CDR3nt: TGTGCCAGCATAGCAATTAACTATGGCTACACCTTC
CDR3aa: CASIAINYGYTF

abundance: .
j_gene: TRBJ1-2
len: 16
v_gene: TRBV7-9
d_gene: .
CDR3nt: TGTGCCAGCAGCGCTCCTGGGCCAGGAATGGGCTATGGCTACACCTTC
CDR3aa: CASSAPGPGMGYGYTF